This TCR beta chain originates from a study of regulatory dendritic cells for organ transplantation. Findings of the study overall: The most alloreactive TCR clonotypes were found in resting memory CD8+ cells. Between individuals, the alloreactive memory CD8+ T cell pool differed considerably. Mature dendritic cells appeared to drive more memory CD8+ clonal expansion than regulatory ones. Memory T cells were less diverse than naive, with memory CD8+ most oligoclonal.

Regarding this clone: What it binds is not known.

Between the trimmed V and J ends, which lost 8 bases and 4 bases, there was a span of 23 bases. CDR3 length: 16 residues. Germline V gene data show CDR1 as SGHVS and CDR2 as FNYEAQ. This table comes from immunoSEQ multiplex PCR, and its TCRdb copy is limited to in-frame clones, with some not included. The table records fewer than 40,000 clones, about 89% of them present only once. This chain connects TRBV7-6 to TRBJ1-1, with D possibly being TRBD1 (6 bases). Sequenced input: naive CD8+ T cells from blood. Subset meaning: CD45RA+ naive T cells. This TCR came from a human donor in good health. The CDR3, as DNA: TGTGCCAGCGGCAAACAAAAAGGAACAGGGAGCACTGAAGCTTTCTTT. As protein: CASGKQKGTGSTEAFF.